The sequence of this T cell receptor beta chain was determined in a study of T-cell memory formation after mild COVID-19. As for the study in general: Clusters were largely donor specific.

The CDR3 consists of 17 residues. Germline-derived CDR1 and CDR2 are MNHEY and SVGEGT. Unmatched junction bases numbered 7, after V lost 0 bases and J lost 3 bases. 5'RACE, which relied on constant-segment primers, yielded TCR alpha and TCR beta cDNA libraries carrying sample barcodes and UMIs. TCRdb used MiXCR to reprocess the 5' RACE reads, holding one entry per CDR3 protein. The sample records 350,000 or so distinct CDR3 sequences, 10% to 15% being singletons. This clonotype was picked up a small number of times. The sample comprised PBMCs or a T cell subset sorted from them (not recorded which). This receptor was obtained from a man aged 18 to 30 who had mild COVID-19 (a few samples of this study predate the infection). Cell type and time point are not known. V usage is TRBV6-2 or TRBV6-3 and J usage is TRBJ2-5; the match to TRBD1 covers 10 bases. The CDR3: CASSYSSETGGKETQYF. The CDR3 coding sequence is TGTGCCAGCAGTTACTCGTCCGAGACAGGGGGCAAAGAGACCCAGTACTTC.